Listed below are T cell receptor beta chains from one sample, sequenced in a study of T cell responses to AZD1222 COVID-19 vaccine. Sequencing was performed with immunoSEQ multiplex PCR; in TCRdb, only in-frame clones are kept and a portion is missing. Of 150,000 to 200,000 clones listed, about 90% are singletons. The sequencing here drew on peripheral blood, taken on day 0 of AZD1222 vaccination. The source is an adult in good health. Each CDR3 is given with its conserved first and last residue. The order of the fields is D gene, clone size, J gene, V gene, CDR3 DNA, CDR3 protein. A D gene is named only where the DNA matches it firmly. Rows give clone size only sometimes, using once, few, many, or a class for an expanded clone.

>-|-|TRBJ2-1|TRBV14
TGTGCCAGCAGCCAAGACCTCCTTACTAATGAGCAGTTCTTC
CASSQDLLTNEQFF
>-|-|TRBJ2-7|TRBV2
TGTGCCAGCAGTACCGGGCCCGCCTTTGCCGAGCAGTACTTC
CASSTGPAFAEQYF
>TRBD2|-|TRBJ2-1|TRBV7-9
TGTGCCAGCAGCTTAGCGCGCGGGAGCTCCTACAATGAGCAGTTCTTC
CASSLARGSSYNEQFF
>TRBD2|few|TRBJ2-3|TRBV4-2
TGTGCCAGCAGCCAAGGGGGTAGCGGGGGTCGCACAGATACGCAGTATTTT
CASSQGGSGGRTDTQYF
>-|-|TRBJ1-1|TRBV2
TGTGCCAGCAGTGGAACAGCTAACACTGAAGCTTTCTTT
CASSGTANTEAFF
>-|-|TRBJ1-5|TRBV27
TGTGCCAGCAGTTCCGGTGGGTGGTATAGCAATCAGCCCCAGCATTTT
CASSSGGWYSNQPQHF
>-|-|TRBJ1-1|TRBV6-5
TGTGCCACCCAGTCGGGGGGCTCTATGAACACTGAAGCTTTCTTT
CATQSGGSMNTEAFF
>-|-|TRBJ2-6|TRBV5-5
TGTGCCAGCAGCTTGGGAGTAGGGACTGGGGCCAACGTCCTGACTTTC
CASSLGVGTGANVLTF
>-|-|TRBJ2-7|TRBV24-1
TGTGCCACCAGTGCCGGGGTGAGGGGCTCCTACGAGCAGTACTTC
CATSAGVRGSYEQYF
>-|-|TRBJ2-1|TRBV11-2
TGTGCCAGCAGAGCCTCGGGGACGGGAGAGTACGAGCAGTTCTTC
CASRASGTGEYEQFF
>TRBD2|-|TRBJ2-1|TRBV5-1
TGCGCCAGCAGCGGCGGGACAGCGATACTAGCGGGGTACAATGAGCAGTTCTTC
CASSGGTAILAGYNEQFF
>TRBD2|-|TRBJ2-7|TRBV11-2
TGTGCCAGCAGCCCTCGGAGCGGGAGGGACGGATCCGAGCAGTACTTC
CASSPRSGRDGSEQYF
>-|once|TRBJ1-4|TRBV12-5
TGTGCTAGTGGTTTGCAATCTGAAAAACTGTTTTTT
CASGLQSEKLFF
>TRBD1|-|TRBJ1-5|TRBV10-1
TGCGCCAGCAGTGACAGGGGGCATAGCAATCAGCCCCAGCATTTT
CASSDRGHSNQPQHF
>-|-|TRBJ1-2|TRBV3-1/TRBV3-2
TGTGCCAGCAGCCAACCTTCAACAGGGTGGAGTGGCTACACCTTC
CASSQPSTGWSGYTF